The rows below give T cell receptor beta chains drawn from one sample of a study of tumor and adjacent non-tumor tissue in lung cancer. TCRdb reprocessed the multiplex PCR reads with MiXCR, giving one entry per CDR3 protein. The sample contains fewer than 85,000 distinct CDR3 sequences, around 80% of which appear only once. Sequencing used lung tumor tissue. These receptors were taken from a woman aged 45-65 years with non-small cell lung cancer. The CDR3 runs from the conserved cysteine through the conserved F or W. The D gene is left open where the match is weak. Clone size is shown for a subset of rows, as once, few, many or a class of expanded clone.

v_call,clone_size,j_call,d_call,cdr3_aa,cdr3_nt
TRBV6-6,-,TRBJ2-1,-,CAINNPTNYNEQFF,TGTGCCATCAATAACCCGACAAACTACAATGAGCAGTTCTTC
TRBV6-2/TRBV6-3,-,TRBJ2-7,-,CTSGRQSVDEQYF,TGTACCAGCGGCAGACAGTCTGTCGACGAGCAGTACTTC
TRBV11-1,-,TRBJ1-1,-,CASSLVTGEGTEAFF,TGTGCCAGCAGCTTAGTTACCGGAGAGGGCACTGAAGCTTTCTTT
TRBV20-1,-,TRBJ1-5,-,CSTREVSGHINQPQHF,TGCAGTACTAGAGAAGTCTCCGGCCATATCAATCAGCCCCAGCATTTT
TRBV15,-,TRBJ2-3,-,CATSRGGGVITDTQYF,TGTGCCACCAGCAGAGGAGGGGGAGTAATCACAGATACGCAGTATTTT
TRBV20-1,-,TRBJ2-7,-,CSASREVTGCEQYF,TGCAGCGCTAGCCGAGAAGTCACGGGCTGCGAGCAGTACTTC
TRBV20-1,-,TRBJ2-7,TRBD1,CSASFPGGSYEQYF,TGCAGTGCTAGCTTCCCAGGGGGTTCCTACGAGCAGTACTTC
TRBV6-1,-,TRBJ2-7,-,CATSVVTSYEQYF,TGTGCCACTTCCGTGGTCACGTCCTACGAGCAATACTTC
TRBV6-1,-,TRBJ2-7,-,CASSVGRNYEQYF,TGTGCCAGCAGTGTGGGCAGGAACTACGAGCAGTACTTC
TRBV6-1,-,TRBJ2-7,-,CAGSREDRTPYEQYF,TGTGCCGGCAGCCGAGAAGACAGGACCCCCTACGAGCAGTACTTC
TRBV20-1,-,TRBJ2-7,-,CSATRDSVQYVQYF,TGTAGTGCCACCAGAGACTCGGTGCAATACGTGCAGTACTTC
TRBV24-1,-,TRBJ2-7,-,CATCDSGGDPHEQYF,TGTGCCACCTGTGACTCTGGCGGGGACCCCCACGAGCAGTACTTC
TRBV4-1,-,TRBJ2-1,TRBD2,CASSQVSWEGVNEKFF,TGTGCCAGCAGCCAAGTCTCGTGGGAGGGCGTCAACGAGAAGTTCTTC
TRBV2,-,TRBJ2-1,TRBD1,CASTKTGLGEQFF,TGTGCCAGCACCAAGACAGGGCTGGGTGAGCAGTTCTTC
TRBV12-3/TRBV12-4,once,TRBJ1-2,-,CASRVDRHYSYTF,TGTGCCAGCAGAGTAGACAGGCACTATAGCTACACCTTT
TRBV11-1,-,TRBJ2-3,-,CASRGRMDTQYF,TGTGCCAGCAGAGGGAGGATGGATACGCAGTATTTT
TRBV12-3/TRBV12-4,-,TRBJ2-3,-,CLSSLETLSTDTQYF,TGTCTCAGCAGTTTAGAGACACTAAGTACAGATACGCAGTATTTT